Sequencing of this T cell receptor beta chain was carried out in a study of T cells in women clearing cervical HPV infection. Study in general: HLA type stays a possible confounder, typing being limited. Study outcomes and limitations: Richness plus V gene abundances separated cases from controls with AUC less than 0.9. Cases carried less TRBV6-7 than controls: about 0.1% versus 0.15%.

Prevalent HPV16 infections were excluded; only incident single HPV16 infections included. On this clone: Antigen specificity is unknown. The CDR3 goes on 3 residues after the read ends, and that part is filled in from the germline J gene.

Germline assignment: CDR1 SEHNR and CDR2 FQNEAQ (reference sequence). The V and J ends lost 1 base and 9 bases, in that order; junction bases with no gene match: 9. The CDR3 covers 15 residues. Sequencing was performed with immunoSEQ multiplex PCR; in TCRdb, only in-frame clones are kept and a portion is missing. Its table lists roughly 35,000 clones. The material sequenced was blood buffy coat. The TCR was taken from a woman between 18 and 75 years old with a cervical HPV16 infection that either progressed to CIN3+ or cleared (not recorded which). The chain is built from TRBV7-9 and TRBJ2-1, with 7 bases that match TRBD2. Partial CDR3 DNA: TGTGCCAGCAGCTTAGTGTCTGCGGGGGTGGGTGAG. Residues: CASSLVSAGVGE. The complete CDR3 protein is CASSLVSAGVGEQFF.